A single sample is the source of the 17 T cell receptor beta chains below, sequenced in a study of identical twins. One entry per CDR3 protein, called by TCRdb with MiXCR from the 5' RACE reads. The sample holds around 220,000 distinct CDR3 sequences; about 14% are singletons and the top ten take around 9.5%. Sequencing was performed on memory (CD45RO+) T cells sorted from blood. Every receptor here comes from a woman between 18 and 29 years old in good health.

The table lists this clonotype with a few counts. The V and J genes are TRBV29-1 and TRBJ1-2, with D possibly being TRBD1 (5 bases). CDR1 is SQVTM, CDR2 ANQGSEA, per germline. V lost 7 bases and J lost 0, with 9 bases in between. The CDR3 has 12 residues. The CDR3 DNA follows: TGCAGCGCAGGGACCTCTAACTATGGCTACACCTTC. Protein sequence: CSAGTSNYGYTF.

V is TRBV5-4 and J is TRBJ2-2; no definite D call. Trimming pared 0 bases from V and 0 bases from J, leaving 6 bases between. The CDR3 sequence is 15 residues long. Germline V gene sequence: CDR1 SGHNT, CDR2 YYREEE (reference sequence). The CDR3 loop is CASSLDSTNTGELFF. CDR3 nucleotides: TGTGCCAGCAGCTTGGACAGCACGAACACCGGGGAGCTGTTTTTT.

CDR3 DNA sequence: TGCGCCAGCAACCCGGGAAACTCCTACGAGCAGTACTTC. It encodes CASNPGNSYEQYF. This chain connects TRBV5-1 to TRBJ2-7; D might be TRBD2 (5 bases). Trimming stripped 6 bases from V and 0 bases from J, with 10 bases between. The CDR3 contains 13 residues. The germline gives CDR1 SGHRS, CDR2 YFSETQ.

V gene TRBV6-1 combines with J gene TRBJ1-2, with D tentatively TRBD1 (6 bases). Germline V gene data show CDR1 as MNHNS and CDR2 as SASEGT. This CDR3 spans 15 amino acids. V shed 1 base and J shed 4 bases, with 13 bases lying between them. CDR3 sequence reads: CASSEDGTRIYGYTF. CDR3 DNA: TGTGCCAGCAGTGAAGACGGGACAAGAATCTATGGCTACACCTTC.

This clonotype was detected a few times. The chain uses TRBV12-3 or TRBV12-4 and TRBJ2-1; the D is unclear. The CDR3 runs 13 residues. The V end was cut by 6 bases, the J end by 6 bases, with 12 bases between. The CDR3 sequence is CASSSTYANEQFF. The CDR3 DNA is TGTGCCAGCAGCTCCACGTACGCCAATGAGCAGTTCTTC.

The rearrangement uses TRBV5-1 and TRBJ2-5; 10 bases match TRBD2. With 0 bases clipped from V and 0 bases from J, the junction kept 5 bases outside the gene matches. The CDR3 is 17 residues long. Germline CDR1 reads SGHRS; CDR2 reads YFSETQ. The CDR3 here is CASSLGSGGTYQETQYF. The CDR3 nucleotides read TGCGCCAGCAGCTTGGGTAGCGGGGGGACTTACCAAGAGACCCAGTACTTC.

The chain carries TRBV2 and TRBJ1-6, with D perhaps matching TRBD1 (5 bases). Trimming removed 8 bases from V and 9 bases from J, with 14 bases in between. The CDR3 length is 13 residues. CDR1 and CDR2 from the germline V gene are SNHLY and FYNNEI. CDR3 loop: CASSPGPPSPLHF. The CDR3 bases are TGTGCCAGCTCGCCGGGACCGCCTTCACCCCTCCACTTT.

This clonotype was observed at least ten times. The chain couples TRBV18 to TRBJ2-2; D unclear. Germline CDR1 and CDR2: KGHSH and LQKENI. The CDR3 is 11 amino acids. With 5 bases removed from V and 4 bases from J, the gap between germline ends came to 2 bases. The CDR3 coding sequence is TGTGCCAGCTCAATCACCGGGGAGCTGTTTTTT. Its protein product is CASSITGELFF.

The V gene is TRBV15, the J gene TRBJ2-1, with D hard to call. Germline CDR1 reads LNHNV; CDR2 reads YYDKDF (reference sequence). The CDR3 totals 14 residues. Trimming removed 0 bases at V and 6 bases at J, with 9 bases between. CDR3 protein: CATSRDELGNEQFF. The DNA for the CDR3 is TGTGCCACCAGCAGAGATGAGCTAGGCAATGAGCAGTTCTTC.

This clonotype was seen a handful of times. J is TRBJ2-5 and V is TRBV5-1, with TRBD1 identical over 7 bases. CDR1 SGHRS and CDR2 YFSETQ come from the germline V gene. The trim removed 4 bases at V and 3 bases at J, leaving 6 bases unmatched. The CDR3 runs to 14 residues. CDR3 sequence: CASSNRDRKETQYF. Written as DNA, the CDR3 is TGCGCCAGCAGCAACCGGGACAGAAAAGAGACCCAGTACTTC.

This clonotype was seen more than once but under ten times. The V gene is TRBV27, the J gene TRBJ2-7; D unclear. V gave up 2 bases and J gave up 5 bases, with 10 bases separating them. Germline CDR1 and CDR2: MNHEY and SMNVEV (reference sequence). The CDR3 contains 13 residues. The CDR3 here is CASSLGPWDEQYF. CDR3 coding DNA: TGTGCCAGCAGTTTAGGTCCCTGGGACGAGCAGTACTTC.

The table lists this clonotype with many counts. The chain is built from TRBV10-3 and TRBJ2-3, with D perhaps TRBD2 (6 bases). The V end lost 9 bases, the J end lost 6 bases, and 16 bases lay between the germline ends. CDR3 length: 13 residues. The V gene's germline CDR1 is ENHRY and CDR2 SYGVKD. For the CDR3, the DNA is TGTGCCATTGCGACTAGTGTCACGGATACGCAGTATTTT. This gives the protein CAIATSVTDTQYF.

This clonotype turned up a few times. The V call is TRBV6-4, the J call TRBJ2-5; D perhaps matches TRBD1 (5 bases). Germline V CDR1 and CDR2: MRHNA, SNTAGT. The CDR3 loop spans 13 amino acids. Between the trimmed V and J ends, which lost 3 bases and 7 bases, there was a span of 12 bases. The CDR3 loop is CASSETAGMTQYF. The CDR3 DNA follows: TGTGCCAGCAGTGAGACAGCAGGAATGACCCAGTACTTC.

The V gene is TRBV10-3, the J gene TRBJ1-1; 8 nucleotides agree with TRBD1. Germline trimming cut 6 bases from V and 0 bases from J; bases unmatched to any gene: 3. CDR3 length: 14 amino acids. CDR1 and CDR2 from the germline V gene are ENHRY and SYGVKD. CDR3 in amino acids: CAIRGQVMNTEAFF. In nucleotides, the CDR3 is TGTGCCATCAGGGGACAGGTCATGAACACTGAAGCTTTCTTT.

V is TRBV19 and J is TRBJ1-1; tentative D call: TRBD1 (6 bases). From germline, CDR1 is LNHDA and CDR2 SQIVND (reference sequence). The CDR3 runs to 17 residues. V shed 6 bases and J shed 6 bases, with 26 bases lying between them. The CDR3 DNA follows: TGTGCCAGTAGATCTGTAGGGGGAGGCCGAAAGTCCGCTGAAGCTTTCTTT. Translation: CASRSVGGGRKSAEAFF.

The rearrangement joins TRBV11-2 to TRBJ2-2, with no clear D. Trimming shortened V by 4 bases and J by 4 bases, and 16 bases separated the two germline ends. Germline lookup yields CDR1 SGHAT and CDR2 FQNNGV. CDR3 size: 16 residues. The CDR3 DNA follows: TGTGCCAGCAGCTCGTATCTATCTTCGGGCACCGGGGAGCTGTTTTTT. The encoded protein is CASSSYLSSGTGELFF.

Judged by abundance, this clonotype is medium-sized (0.01 to 0.1%). The CDR3 sequence: CASRLPGLEFGEQFF. The DNA for the CDR3 is TGTGCCAGCAGACTCCCGGGACTAGAATTTGGTGAGCAGTTCTTC. This sequence joins TRBV6-2 or TRBV6-3 and TRBJ2-1; 8 positions agree with TRBD2. The length of the CDR3 is 15 residues. Germline-derived CDR1 and CDR2 are MNHEY and SVGEGT. V shed 6 bases and J 9 bases; nucleotides not matched to a gene: 13.